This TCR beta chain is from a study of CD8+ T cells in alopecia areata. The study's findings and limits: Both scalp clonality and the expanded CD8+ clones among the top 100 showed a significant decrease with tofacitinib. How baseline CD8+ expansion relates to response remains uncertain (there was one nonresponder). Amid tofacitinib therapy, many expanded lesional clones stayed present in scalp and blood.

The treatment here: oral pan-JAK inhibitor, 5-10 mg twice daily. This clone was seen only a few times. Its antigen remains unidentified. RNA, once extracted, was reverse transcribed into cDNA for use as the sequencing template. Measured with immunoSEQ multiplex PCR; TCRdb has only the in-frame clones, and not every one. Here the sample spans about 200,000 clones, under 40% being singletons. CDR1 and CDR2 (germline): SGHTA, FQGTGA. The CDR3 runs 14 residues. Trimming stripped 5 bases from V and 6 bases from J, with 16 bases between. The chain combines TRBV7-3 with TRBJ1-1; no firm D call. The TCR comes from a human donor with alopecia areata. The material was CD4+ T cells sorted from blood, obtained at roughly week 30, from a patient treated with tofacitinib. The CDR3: CASSPAPERPEAFF. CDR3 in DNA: TGTGCCAGCAGCCCCGCCCCGGAGAGGCCTGAAGCTTTCTTT.